This T cell receptor (beta chain) was documented in a study of OX40 agonist ivuxolimab in advanced cancers. Study-wide background: It was ivuxolimab, an agonistic anti-OX40 (CD134) antibody, that patients were treated with. Treatment received earlier with anti-PD-1, anti-PD-L1 or anti-CTLA-4 agents was allowed, and less than 45% had some.

Germline V CDR1 and CDR2: SEHNR, FQNEAQ (reference sequence). The CDR3 has 15 amino acids. V lost 3 bases and J lost 5; bases outside the gene matches: 5. With autoimmune disease history or systemic immunosuppression, patients were excluded. On this clone: Its antigen is still unknown.

Overall study findings and caveats: In general, CD8+ T cells held more expanded clones than CD4+ did, on average.

Here immunoSEQ multiplex PCR was the method, and the copy in TCRdb shows in-frame clones only, minus some. The sample has about 20,000 clones; about 65% are singletons. J is TRBJ2-5 and V is TRBV7-9, with 11 bases that match TRBD2. This specimen was CD4+ or CD8+ T cells sorted from blood, taken in a trial of the OX40 agonist ivuxolimab. This clonotype was sampled from an adult with an advanced solid tumor such as melanoma, head and neck, liver or kidney cancer. The CDR3 here is CASSFLAGGRETQYF. The CDR3 DNA reads as TGTGCCAGCAGCTTCCTAGCGGGGGGCAGGGAGACCCAGTACTTC.